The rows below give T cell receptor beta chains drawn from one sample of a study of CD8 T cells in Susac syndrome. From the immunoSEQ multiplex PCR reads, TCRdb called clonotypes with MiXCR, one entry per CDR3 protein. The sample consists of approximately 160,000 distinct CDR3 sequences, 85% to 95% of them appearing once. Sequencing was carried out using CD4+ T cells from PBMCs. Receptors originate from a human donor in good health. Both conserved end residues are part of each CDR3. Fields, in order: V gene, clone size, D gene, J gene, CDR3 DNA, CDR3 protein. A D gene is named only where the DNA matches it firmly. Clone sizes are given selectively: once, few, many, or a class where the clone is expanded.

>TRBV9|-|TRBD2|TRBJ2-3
TGTGCCAGCAGCGTAGCCCCTTCGGGCGGGGGGGCAGATACGCAGTATTTT
CASSVAPSGGGADTQYF
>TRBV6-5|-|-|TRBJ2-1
TGTGCCAGCAGTTACTCAGGCAACTCCTACAATGAGCAGTTCTTC
CASSYSGNSYNEQFF
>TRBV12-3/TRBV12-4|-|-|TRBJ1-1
TGTGCCAGCAGTTTGGAGGGGTTCACTGAAGCTTTCTTT
CASSLEGFTEAFF
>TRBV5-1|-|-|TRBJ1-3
TGCGCCAGCAGCTCGGACAGTACGAACTCTGGAAACACCATATATTTT
CASSSDSTNSGNTIYF
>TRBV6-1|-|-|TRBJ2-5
TGTGCCAGCAGTAGGGACCCCTTGTCCGCATTGGGGACCCAGTACTTC
CASSRDPLSALGTQYF
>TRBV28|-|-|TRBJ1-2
TGTGCCAGCAGCTCCCCAGACATCTATGGCTACACCTTC
CASSSPDIYGYTF
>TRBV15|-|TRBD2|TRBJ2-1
TGTGCCACCAGCAGCGGACTAGCGGGGACCCACAATGAGCAGTTCTTC
CATSSGLAGTHNEQFF
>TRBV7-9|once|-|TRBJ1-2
TGTGCCAGCACCTCCGGGGAGGGCTACACCTTC
CASTSGEGYTF
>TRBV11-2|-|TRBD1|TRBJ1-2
TGTGCCAGCAGCCCGGGACCAGGGGGCTATGGCTACACCTTC
CASSPGPGGYGYTF
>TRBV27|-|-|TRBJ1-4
TGTGCCAGCAGTCCCTTGGGGGGGGAAAAACTGTTTTTT
CASSPLGGEKLFF
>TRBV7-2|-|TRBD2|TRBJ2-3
TGTGCCAGCAGCTTGCGGGGGAGTGGCACAGATACGCAGTATTTT
CASSLRGSGTDTQYF
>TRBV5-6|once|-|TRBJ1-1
TGTGCCAGCAGCTTGGCTTATGGCACTGAAGCTTTCTTT
CASSLAYGTEAFF
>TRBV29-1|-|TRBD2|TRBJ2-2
TGCAGCGTTGAATCCGGGAGGGGCACCGGGGAGCTGTTTTTT
CSVESGRGTGELFF
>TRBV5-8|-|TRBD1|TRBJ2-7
TGTGCCAGCAGCCCGATGGGACAGGGTCTTTCGCGGTCCTACGAGCAGTACTTC
CASSPMGQGLSRSYEQYF
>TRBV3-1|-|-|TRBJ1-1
TGTGCCAGCAGCCAAGGGGCGCGAGCTGAAGCTTTCTTT
CASSQGARAEAFF
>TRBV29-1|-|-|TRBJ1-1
TGCAGCGTTGAAAGAGCTGAGAACACTGAAGCTTTCTTT
CSVERAENTEAFF
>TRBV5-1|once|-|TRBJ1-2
TGCGCCAGCAGCCCCCGGCCTAACTATGGCTACACCTTC
CASSPRPNYGYTF
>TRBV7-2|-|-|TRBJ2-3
TGTGCCAGCAGCTACACGGGGCGCACAGATACGCAGTATTTT
CASSYTGRTDTQYF
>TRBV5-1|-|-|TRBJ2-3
TGCGCCAGCAGCTTGGGGACAGTTTTAACAGATACGCAGTATTTT
CASSLGTVLTDTQYF
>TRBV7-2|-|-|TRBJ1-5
TGTGCCAGCAGCCCCGGGGTGAGGGCGGTACTGCATTTT
CASSPGVRAVLHF
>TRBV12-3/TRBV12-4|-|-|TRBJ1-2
TGTGCCAGCAGGGGCCTGGGGGACTACGGTGGCTACACCTTC
CASRGLGDYGGYTF
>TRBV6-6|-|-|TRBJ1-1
TGTGCCAGCGTCGGGAGAGTGGACACTGAAGCTTTCTTT
CASVGRVDTEAFF
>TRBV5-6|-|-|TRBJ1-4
TGTGCCAGCAGCTTGAACGGGGAAAAACTGTTTTTT
CASSLNGEKLFF
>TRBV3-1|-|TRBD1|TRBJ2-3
TGTGCCAGCAGCCAGAGGGACAGGGGGCAGGGGACGCAGTATTTT
CASSQRDRGQGTQYF
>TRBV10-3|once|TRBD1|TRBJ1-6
TGTGCCATCAGTGTCCAGGGGGGTAATTCACCCCTCCACTTT
CAISVQGGNSPLHF
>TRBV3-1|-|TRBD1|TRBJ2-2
TGTGCCAGCAGCCAAGATCAGGGGGCGGCCGGGGAGCTGTTTTTT
CASSQDQGAAGELFF